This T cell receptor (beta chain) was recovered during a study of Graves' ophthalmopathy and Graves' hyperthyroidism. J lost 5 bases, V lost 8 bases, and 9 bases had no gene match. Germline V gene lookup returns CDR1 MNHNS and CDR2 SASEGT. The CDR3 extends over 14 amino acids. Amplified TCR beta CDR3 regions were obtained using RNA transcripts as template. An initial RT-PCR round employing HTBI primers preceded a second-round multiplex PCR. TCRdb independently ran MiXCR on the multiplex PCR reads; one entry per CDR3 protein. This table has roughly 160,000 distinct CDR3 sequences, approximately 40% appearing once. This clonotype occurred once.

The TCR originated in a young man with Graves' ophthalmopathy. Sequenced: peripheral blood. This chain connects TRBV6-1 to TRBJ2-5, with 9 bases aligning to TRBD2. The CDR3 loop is CASGRSGGRETQYF. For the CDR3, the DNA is TGTGCCAGCGGCCGTAGCGGGGGCAGGGAGACCCAGTACTTC.